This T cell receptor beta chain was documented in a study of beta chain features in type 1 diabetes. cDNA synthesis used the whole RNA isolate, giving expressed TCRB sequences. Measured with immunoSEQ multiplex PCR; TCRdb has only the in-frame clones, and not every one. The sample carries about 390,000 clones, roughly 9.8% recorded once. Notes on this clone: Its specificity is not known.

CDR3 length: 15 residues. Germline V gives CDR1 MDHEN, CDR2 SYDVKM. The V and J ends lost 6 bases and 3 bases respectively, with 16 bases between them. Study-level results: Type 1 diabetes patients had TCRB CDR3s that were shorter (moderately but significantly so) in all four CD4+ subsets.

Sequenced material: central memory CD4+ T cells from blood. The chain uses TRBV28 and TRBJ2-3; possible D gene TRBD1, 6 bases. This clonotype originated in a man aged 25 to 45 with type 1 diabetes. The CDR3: CASRLTGTRTDTQYF. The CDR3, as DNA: TGTGCCAGCAGGTTGACAGGTACAAGGACAGATACGCAGTATTTT. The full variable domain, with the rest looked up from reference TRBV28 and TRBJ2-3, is DVKVTQSSRYLVKRTGEKVFLECVQDMDHENMFWYRQDPGLGLRLIYFSYDVKMKEKGDIPEGYSVSREKKERFSLILESASTNQTSMYLCASRLTGTRTDTQYFGPGTRLTVL.